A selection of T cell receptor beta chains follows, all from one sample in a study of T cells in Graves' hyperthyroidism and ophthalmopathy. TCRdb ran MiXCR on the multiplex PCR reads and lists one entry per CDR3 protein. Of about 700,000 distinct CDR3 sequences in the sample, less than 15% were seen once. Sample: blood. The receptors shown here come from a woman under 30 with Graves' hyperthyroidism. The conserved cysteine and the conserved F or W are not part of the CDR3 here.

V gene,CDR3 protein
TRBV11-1,ASSLSSHPYEQY
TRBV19,ASSPRDRGLKLETQY
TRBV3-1,ASRDLAGRDEQY
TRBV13,ASSSPEMGRRSETQY
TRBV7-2,ASSLAASRGYYGYT
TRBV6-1,ACRGRTAGANVLT
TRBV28,ASRRDTRRAF
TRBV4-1,ASSLDRLIPDTQY
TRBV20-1,SARDRYPAGTSYEQY
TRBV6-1,AISGHMTEKLF
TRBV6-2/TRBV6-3,ASSYSSGKGTQY
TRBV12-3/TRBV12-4,ASAQRGRRKNEQF
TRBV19,ASSLTSNPYNEQF
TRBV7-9,ASSRRDEQY
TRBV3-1,ASSLDWGPNYNEQF
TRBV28,ASSSLQGIVDEQY
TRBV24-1,ATNDRDWRNNEQF
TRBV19,ASSMGSLAKNIQY
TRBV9,ASSVVPEDYGYT
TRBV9,ASSARGARELF
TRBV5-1,ASSLHYRANTGELF
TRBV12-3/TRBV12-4,ASRGTGGQEETQY
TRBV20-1,SAREYGRATDTQY
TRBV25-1,ASSVAGRAPDTQY
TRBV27,ASRGAPLFTPLH
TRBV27,ASTIRGGGNYGYT
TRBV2,ASSWTALSYEQY
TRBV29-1,SVGQSNTEAF
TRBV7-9,ASSLLGQGQNQAF
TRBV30,AWETVTEAF
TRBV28,ASRAGGQPQH
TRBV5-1,ASSLTSGAHTDTQY
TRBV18,ASTTTTGNTIY
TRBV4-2,ASSQENLPLREAPFTDTQY
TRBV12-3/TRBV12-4,ASSDWDRVNTEAF
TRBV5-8,ASSLDPLAGGFGELF
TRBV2,ASSIEPGQMNTEAF
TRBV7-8,ASSHRVSGELF
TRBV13,ASSPPLSSGNEQF
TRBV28,ASWSLGGSY
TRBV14,ASSQVAQEQY
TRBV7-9,ASSRSSYYTDTQY
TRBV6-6,ASSYRGAGMNTEAF
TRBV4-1,ASSQATGDEKLF
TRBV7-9,TSSLDGLAFTGELF
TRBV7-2,ASSLKGLSPYGYT